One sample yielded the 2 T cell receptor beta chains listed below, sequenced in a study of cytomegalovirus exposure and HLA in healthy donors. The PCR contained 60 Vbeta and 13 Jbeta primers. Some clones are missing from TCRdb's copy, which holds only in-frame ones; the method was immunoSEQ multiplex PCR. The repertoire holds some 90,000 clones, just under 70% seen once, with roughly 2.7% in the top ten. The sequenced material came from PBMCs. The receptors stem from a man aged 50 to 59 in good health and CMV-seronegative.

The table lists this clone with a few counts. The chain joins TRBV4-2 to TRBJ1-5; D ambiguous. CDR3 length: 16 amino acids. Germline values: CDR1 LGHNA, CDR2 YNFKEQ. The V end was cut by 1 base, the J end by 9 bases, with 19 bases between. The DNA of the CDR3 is TGTGCCAGCAGCCAAGGAATTAGAATAACCTATGGGCCCCAGCATTTT. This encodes CASSQGIRITYGPQHF.

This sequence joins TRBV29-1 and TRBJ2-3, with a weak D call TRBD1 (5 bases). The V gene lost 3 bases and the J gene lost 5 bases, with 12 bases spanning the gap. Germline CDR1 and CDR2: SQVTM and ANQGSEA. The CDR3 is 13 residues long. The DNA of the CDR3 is TGCAGCGTTGAGGACACCCGACAAGATACGCAGTATTTT. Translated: CSVEDTRQDTQYF.